This T cell receptor (beta chain) was recovered during a study of blood T cell repertoires in COVID-19. Donors in Cohort 3 counted as recovered after two negative PCRs, clearance, or symptom resolution. Sequencing used immunoSEQ multiplex PCR; TCRdb keeps in-frame clones, though not all of them. The sample comprises 250,000 to 300,000 clones, about nine tenths of which are singletons, and 15% to 18% rests with the top ten. This CDR3 is built from 17 residues. CDR1 is SEHNR and CDR2 is FQNEAQ in the germline V gene (reference sequence). The V and J ends lost 5 bases and 0 bases respectively, with 16 bases between them.

The chain recombines TRBV7-9 with TRBJ1-4; perhaps TRBD1 as D (5 bases). The sample taken for sequencing was PBMCs or T cells enriched from blood (not recorded which). This clonotype was obtained from a man younger than 35 who had recovered from COVID-19. The CDR3 DNA is TGTGCCAGCAGCCAAAGGGCGGGACCCGCAACTAATGAAAAACTGTTTTTT. It translates to CASSQRAGPATNEKLFF.